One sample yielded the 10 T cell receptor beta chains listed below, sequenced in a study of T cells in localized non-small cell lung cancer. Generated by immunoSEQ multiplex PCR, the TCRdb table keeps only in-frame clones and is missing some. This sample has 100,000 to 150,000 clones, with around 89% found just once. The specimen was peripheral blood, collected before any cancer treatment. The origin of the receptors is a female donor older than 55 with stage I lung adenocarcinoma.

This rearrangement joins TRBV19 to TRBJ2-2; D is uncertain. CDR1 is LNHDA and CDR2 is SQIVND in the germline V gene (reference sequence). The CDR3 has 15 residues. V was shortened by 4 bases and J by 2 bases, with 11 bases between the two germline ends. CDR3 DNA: TGTGCCAGTAGTACATCCGGGTTAAACACCGGGGAGCTGTTTTTT. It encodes CASSTSGLNTGELFF.

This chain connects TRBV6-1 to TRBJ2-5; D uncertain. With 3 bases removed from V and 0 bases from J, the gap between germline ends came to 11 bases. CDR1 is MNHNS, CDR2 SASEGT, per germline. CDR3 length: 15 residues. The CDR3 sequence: CASSDGRRYQETQYF. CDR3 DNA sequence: TGTGCCAGCAGTGATGGAAGAAGGTACCAAGAGACCCAGTACTTC.

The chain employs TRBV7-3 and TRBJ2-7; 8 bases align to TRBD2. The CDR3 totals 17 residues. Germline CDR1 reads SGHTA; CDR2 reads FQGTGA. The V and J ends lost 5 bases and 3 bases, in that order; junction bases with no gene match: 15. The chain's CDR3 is CASSPLVVAGRHYEQYF. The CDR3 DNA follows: TGTGCCAGCAGCCCGCTGGTTGTAGCGGGACGTCACTACGAGCAGTACTTC.

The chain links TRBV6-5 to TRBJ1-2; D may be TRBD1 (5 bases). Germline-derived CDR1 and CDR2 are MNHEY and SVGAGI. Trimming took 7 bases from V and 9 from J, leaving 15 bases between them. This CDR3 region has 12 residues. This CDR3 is CASKGGTRSYTF. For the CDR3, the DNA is TGTGCCAGCAAAGGCGGGACCCGGAGCTACACCTTC.

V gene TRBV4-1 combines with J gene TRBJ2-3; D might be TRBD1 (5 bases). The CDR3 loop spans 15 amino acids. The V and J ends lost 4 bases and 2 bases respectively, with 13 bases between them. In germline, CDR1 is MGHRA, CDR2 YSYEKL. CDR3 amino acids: CASSPTGDPTDTQYF. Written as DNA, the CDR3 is TGCGCCAGCAGCCCAACAGGAGACCCCACAGATACGCAGTATTTT.

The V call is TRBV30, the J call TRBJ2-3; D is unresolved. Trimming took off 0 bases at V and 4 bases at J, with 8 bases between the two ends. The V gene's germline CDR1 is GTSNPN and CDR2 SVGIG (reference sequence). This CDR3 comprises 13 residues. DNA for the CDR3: TGTGCCTGGAGTGTACTATTTTCAGATACGCAGTATTTT. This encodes CAWSVLFSDTQYF.

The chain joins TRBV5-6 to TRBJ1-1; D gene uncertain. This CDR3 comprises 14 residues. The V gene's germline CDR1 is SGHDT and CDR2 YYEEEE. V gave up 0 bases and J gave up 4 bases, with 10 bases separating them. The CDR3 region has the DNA TGTGCCAGCAGCTTGGGGCCAGGTGTCACTGAAGCTTTCTTT. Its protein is CASSLGPGVTEAFF. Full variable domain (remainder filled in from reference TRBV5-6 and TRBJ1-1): DAGVTQSPTHLIKTRGQQVTLRCSPKSGHDTVSWYQQALGQGPQFIFQYYEEEERQRGNFPDRFSGHQFPNYSSELNVNALLLGDSALYLCASSLGPGVTEAFFGQGTRLTVV.

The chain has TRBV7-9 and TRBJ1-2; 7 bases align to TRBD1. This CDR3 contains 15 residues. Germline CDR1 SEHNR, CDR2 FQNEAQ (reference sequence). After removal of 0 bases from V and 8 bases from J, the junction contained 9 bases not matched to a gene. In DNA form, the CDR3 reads TGTGCCAGCAGCTTAGCCCCCGACAGGGCTGGCGGCTACACCTTC. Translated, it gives CASSLAPDRAGGYTF.

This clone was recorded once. The CDR3 spells CASSPTAGWDLSEQFF. The CDR3 DNA reads TGTGCCAGCAGCCCAACGGCGGGGTGGGACTTGAGTGAGCAGTTCTTC. The J gene is TRBJ2-1, the V gene TRBV5-6; D possibly corresponds to TRBD2 (6 bases). The CDR3 runs to 16 residues. Between the trimmed V and J ends, which lost 4 bases and 9 bases, there was a span of 23 bases. Germline CDR1 reads SGHDT; CDR2 reads YYEEEE.

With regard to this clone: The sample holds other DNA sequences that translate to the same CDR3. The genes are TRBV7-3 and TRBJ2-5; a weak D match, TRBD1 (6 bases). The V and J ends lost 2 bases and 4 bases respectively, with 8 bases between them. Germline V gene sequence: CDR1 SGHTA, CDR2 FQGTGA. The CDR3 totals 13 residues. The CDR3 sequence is CASSLLRGETQYF. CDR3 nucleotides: TGTGCCAGCAGCTTACTCAGGGGAGAGACCCAGTACTTC.